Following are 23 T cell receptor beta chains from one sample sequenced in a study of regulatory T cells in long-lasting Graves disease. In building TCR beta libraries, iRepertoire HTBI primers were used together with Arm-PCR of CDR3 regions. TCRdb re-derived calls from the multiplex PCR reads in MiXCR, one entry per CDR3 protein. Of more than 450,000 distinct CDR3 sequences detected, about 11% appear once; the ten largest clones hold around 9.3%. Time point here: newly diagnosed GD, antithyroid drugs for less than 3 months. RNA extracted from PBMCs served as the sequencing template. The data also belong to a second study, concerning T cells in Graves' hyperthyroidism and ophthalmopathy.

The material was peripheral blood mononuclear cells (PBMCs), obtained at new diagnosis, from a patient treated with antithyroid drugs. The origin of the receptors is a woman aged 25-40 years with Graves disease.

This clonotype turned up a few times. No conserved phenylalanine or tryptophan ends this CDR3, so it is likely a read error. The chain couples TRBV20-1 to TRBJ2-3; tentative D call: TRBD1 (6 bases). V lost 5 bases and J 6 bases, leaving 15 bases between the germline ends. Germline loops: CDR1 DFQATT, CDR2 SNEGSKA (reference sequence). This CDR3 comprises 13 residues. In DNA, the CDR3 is TGCAGTGCTCGCCAGCTCACAGGGGATACGCAGTATCTT. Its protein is CSARQLTGDTQYL.

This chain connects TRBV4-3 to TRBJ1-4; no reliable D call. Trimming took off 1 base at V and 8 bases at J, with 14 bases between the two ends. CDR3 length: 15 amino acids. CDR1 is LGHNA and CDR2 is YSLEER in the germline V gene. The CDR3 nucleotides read TGCGCCAGCAGCCAAGGAGGTATGGGAGAAGAAAAACTGTTTTTT. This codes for CASSQGGMGEEKLFF.

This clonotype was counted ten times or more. The CDR3 is CATRRLGGNNEQFF. The CDR3 region has the DNA TGTGCCACCAGAAGATTGGGGGGGAACAATGAGCAGTTCTTC. The rearrangement links TRBV27 to TRBJ2-1, with 7 bases identical to TRBD2. CDR3 length: 14 amino acids. V was pared by 10 bases and J by 5 bases, with 11 bases of the junction left unmatched. Germline CDR1 and CDR2: MNHEY and SMNVEV (reference sequence).

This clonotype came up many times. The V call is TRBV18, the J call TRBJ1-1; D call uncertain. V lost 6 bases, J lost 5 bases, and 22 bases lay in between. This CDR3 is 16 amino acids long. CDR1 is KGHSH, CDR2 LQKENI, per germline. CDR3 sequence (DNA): TGTGCCAGCTCCCTAACGGAGGGAATGGGGAGGACTGAAGCTTTCTTT. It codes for CASSLTEGMGRTEAFF.

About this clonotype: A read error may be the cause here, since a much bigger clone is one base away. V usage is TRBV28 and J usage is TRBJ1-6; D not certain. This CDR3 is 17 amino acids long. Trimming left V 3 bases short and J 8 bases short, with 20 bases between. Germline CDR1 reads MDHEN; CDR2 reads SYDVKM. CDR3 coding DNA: TGTGCCAGCAGTTTCAGCGGGGAGCCATACCTAGATTCACCCCTCCACTTT. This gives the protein CASSFSGEPYLDSPLHF.

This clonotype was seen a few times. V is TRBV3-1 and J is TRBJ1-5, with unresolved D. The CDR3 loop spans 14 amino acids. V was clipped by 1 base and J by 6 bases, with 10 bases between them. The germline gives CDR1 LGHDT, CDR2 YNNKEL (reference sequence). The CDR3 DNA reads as TGTGCCAGCAGCCAAGTGTCAAGCGGTCAGCCCCAGCATTTT. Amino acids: CASSQVSSGQPQHF.

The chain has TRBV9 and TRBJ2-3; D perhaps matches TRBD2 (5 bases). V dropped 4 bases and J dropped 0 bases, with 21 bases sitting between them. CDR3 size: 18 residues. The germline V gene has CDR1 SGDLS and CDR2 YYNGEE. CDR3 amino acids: CASSLDREGWYSTDTQYF. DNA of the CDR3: TGTGCCAGCAGCCTAGACCGGGAAGGCTGGTATAGCACAGATACGCAGTATTTT.

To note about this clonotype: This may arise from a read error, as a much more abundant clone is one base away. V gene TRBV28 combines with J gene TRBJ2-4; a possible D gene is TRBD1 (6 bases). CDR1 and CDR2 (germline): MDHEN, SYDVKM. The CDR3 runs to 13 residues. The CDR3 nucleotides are TGTGCCGGCAGTTCAGGGGACCGAAACATTCAGTACTTC. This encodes CAGSSGDRNIQYF.

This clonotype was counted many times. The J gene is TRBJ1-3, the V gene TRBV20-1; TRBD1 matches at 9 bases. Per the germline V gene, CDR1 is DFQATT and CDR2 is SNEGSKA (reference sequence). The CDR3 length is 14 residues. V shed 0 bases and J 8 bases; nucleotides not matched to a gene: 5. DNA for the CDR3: TGCAGTGCTAGAGATCAACAGGGGGCGGACACCATATATTTT. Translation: CSARDQQGADTIYF.

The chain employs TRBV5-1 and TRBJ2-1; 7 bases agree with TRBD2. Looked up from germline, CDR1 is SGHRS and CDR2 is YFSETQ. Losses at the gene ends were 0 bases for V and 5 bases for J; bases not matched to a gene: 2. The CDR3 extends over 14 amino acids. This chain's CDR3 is CASSLGLAHNEQFF. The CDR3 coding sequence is TGCGCCAGCAGCTTGGGACTAGCACACAATGAGCAGTTCTTC.

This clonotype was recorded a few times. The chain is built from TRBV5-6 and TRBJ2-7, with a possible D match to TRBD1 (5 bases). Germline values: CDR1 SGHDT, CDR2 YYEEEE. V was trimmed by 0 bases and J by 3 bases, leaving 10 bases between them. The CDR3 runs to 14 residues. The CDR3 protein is CASSLADRSYEQYF. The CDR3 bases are TGTGCCAGCAGCTTGGCCGACAGAAGCTACGAGCAGTACTTC.

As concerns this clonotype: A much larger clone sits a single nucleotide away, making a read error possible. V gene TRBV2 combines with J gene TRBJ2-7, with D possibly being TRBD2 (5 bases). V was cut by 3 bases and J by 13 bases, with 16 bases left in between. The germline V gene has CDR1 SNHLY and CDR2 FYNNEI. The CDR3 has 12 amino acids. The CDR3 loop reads CASSEDSSWHYF. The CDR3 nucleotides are TGTGCCAGCAGTGAGGACTCCAGTTGGCATTACTTC.

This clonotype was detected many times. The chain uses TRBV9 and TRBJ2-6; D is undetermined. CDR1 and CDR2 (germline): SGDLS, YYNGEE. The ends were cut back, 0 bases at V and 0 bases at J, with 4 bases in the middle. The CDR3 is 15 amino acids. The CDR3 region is CASSVEASGANVLTF. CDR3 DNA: TGTGCCAGCAGCGTAGAGGCCTCTGGGGCCAACGTCCTGACTTTC.

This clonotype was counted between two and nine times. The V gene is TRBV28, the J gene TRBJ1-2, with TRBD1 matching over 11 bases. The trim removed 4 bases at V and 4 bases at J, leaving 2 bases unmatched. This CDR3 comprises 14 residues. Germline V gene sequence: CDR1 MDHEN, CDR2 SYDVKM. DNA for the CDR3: TGTGCCAGCAGTTGGGACAGGGGGGGCTATGGCTACACCTTC. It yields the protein CASSWDRGGYGYTF.

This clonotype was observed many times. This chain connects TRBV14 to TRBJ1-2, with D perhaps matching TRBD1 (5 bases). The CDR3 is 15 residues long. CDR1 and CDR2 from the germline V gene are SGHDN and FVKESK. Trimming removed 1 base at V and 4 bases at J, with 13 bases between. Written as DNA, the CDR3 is TGTGCCAGCAGCCAAGCCCGGGGCCTCGTCTATGGCTACACCTTC. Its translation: CASSQARGLVYGYTF.

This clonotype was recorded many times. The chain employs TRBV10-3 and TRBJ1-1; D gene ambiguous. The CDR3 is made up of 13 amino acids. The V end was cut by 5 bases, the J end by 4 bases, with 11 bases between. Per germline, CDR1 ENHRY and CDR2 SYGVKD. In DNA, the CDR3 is TGTGCCATCAGTTTCGAGGACGTCACTGAAGCTTTCTTT. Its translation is CAISFEDVTEAFF.

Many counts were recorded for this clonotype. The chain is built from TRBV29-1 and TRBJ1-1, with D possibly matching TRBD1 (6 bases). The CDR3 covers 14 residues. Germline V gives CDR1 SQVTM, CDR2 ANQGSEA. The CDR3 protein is CSVEGGHLYTEAFF. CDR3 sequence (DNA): TGCTCAGTTGAGGGGGGGCACCTGTACACTGAAGCTTTCTTT.

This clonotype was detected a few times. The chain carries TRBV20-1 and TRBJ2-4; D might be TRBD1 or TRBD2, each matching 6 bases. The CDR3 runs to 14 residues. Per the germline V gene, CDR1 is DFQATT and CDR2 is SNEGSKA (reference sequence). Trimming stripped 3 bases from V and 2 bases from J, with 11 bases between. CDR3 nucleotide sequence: TGCAGTGCTAGTTCGGGGGCACCCAAAAACATTCAGTACTTC. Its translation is CSASSGAPKNIQYF.

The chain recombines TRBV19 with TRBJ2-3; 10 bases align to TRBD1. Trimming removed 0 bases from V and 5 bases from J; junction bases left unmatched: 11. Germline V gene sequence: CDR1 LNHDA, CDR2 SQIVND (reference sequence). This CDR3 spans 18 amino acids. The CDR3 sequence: CASSIDPSGQGSEDTQYF. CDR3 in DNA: TGTGCCAGTAGTATAGATCCATCGGGACAGGGGTCCGAAGATACGCAGTATTTT. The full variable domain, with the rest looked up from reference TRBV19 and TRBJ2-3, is DGGITQSPKYLFRKEGQNVTLSCEQNLNHDAMYWYRQDPGQGLRLIYYSQIVNDFQKGDIAEGYSVSREKKESFPLTVTSAQKNPTAFYLCASSIDPSGQGSEDTQYFGPGTRLTVL.

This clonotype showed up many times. The CDR3 reads CASSLTRTVGKLFF. CDR3 DNA sequence: TGTGCCAGCAGCCTAACCCGGACGGTGGGAAAACTGTTTTTT. The rearrangement uses TRBV28 and TRBJ1-4; D is unresolved. V lost 6 bases and J lost 10, with 18 bases in between. Germline V gene lookup returns CDR1 MDHEN and CDR2 SYDVKM. The CDR3 covers 14 residues.

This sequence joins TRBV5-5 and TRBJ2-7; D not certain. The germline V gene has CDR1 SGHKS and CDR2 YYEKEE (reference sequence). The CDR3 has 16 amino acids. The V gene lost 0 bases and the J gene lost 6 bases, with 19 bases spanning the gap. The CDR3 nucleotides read TGTGCCAGCAGCTTGGGGCGTAACGGCCGCGGTGGCGAGCAGTACTTC. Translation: CASSLGRNGRGGEQYF.

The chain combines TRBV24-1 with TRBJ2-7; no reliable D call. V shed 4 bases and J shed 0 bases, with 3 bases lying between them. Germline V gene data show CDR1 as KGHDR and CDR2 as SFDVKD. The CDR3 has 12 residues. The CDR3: CATSDTSYEQYF. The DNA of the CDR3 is TGTGCCACCAGTGACACCTCCTACGAGCAGTACTTC.

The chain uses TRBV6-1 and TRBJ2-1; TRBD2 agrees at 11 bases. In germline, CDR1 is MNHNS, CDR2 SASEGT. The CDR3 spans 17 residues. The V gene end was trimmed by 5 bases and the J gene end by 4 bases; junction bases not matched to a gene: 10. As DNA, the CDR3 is TGTGCCAGCAGTCTAGCGGGAGGCAGGGCGGGATACAATGAGCAGTTCTTC. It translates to CASSLAGGRAGYNEQFF.